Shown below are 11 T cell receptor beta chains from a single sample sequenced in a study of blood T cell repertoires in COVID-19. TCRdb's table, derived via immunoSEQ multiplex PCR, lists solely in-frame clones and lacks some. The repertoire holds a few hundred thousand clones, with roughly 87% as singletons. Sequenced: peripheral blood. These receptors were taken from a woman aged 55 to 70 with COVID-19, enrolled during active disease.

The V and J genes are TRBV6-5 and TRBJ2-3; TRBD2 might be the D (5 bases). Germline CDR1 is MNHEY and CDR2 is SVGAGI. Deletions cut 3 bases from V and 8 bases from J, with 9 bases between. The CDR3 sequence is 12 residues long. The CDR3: CASSYNEGTQYF. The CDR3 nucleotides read TGTGCCAGCAGTTATAACGAGGGTACGCAGTATTTT.

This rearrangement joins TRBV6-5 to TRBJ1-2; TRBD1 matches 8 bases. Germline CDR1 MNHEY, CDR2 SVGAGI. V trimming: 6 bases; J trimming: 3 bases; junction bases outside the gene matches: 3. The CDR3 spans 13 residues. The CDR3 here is CASRTQGDYGYTF. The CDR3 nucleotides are TGTGCCAGCAGGACACAGGGGGACTATGGCTACACCTTC.

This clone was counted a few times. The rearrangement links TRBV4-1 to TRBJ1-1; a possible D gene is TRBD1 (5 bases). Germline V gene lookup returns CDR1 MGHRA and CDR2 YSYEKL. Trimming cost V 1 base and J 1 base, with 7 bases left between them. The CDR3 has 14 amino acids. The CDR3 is CASSQGQWNTEAFF. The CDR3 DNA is TGCGCCAGCAGCCAAGGACAGTGGAACACTGAAGCTTTCTTT.

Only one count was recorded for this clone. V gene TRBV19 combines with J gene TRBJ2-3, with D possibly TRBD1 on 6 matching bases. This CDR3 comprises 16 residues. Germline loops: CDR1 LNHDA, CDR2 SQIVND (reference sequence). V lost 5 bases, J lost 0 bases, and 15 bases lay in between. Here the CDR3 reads CASSPGDIFSTDTQYF. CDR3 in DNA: TGTGCCAGTAGTCCAGGGGACATCTTTAGCACAGATACGCAGTATTTT.

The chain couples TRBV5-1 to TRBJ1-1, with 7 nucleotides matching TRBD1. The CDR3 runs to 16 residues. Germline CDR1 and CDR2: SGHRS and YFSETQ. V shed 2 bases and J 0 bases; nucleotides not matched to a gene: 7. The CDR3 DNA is TGCGCCAGCAGCTTCGATCCGGGACAGATGAACACTGAAGCTTTCTTT. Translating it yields CASSFDPGQMNTEAFF.

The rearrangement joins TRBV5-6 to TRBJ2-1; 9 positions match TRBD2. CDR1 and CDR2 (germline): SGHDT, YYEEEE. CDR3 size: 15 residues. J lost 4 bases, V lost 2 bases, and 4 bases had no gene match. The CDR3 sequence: CASSLSGGPYNEQFF. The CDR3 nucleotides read TGTGCCAGCAGCTTAAGCGGGGGGCCTTACAATGAGCAGTTCTTC. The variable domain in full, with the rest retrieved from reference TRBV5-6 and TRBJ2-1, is DAGVTQSPTHLIKTRGQQVTLRCSPKSGHDTVSWYQQALGQGPQFIFQYYEEEERQRGNFPDRFSGHQFPNYSSELNVNALLLGDSALYLCASSLSGGPYNEQFFGPGTRLTVL.

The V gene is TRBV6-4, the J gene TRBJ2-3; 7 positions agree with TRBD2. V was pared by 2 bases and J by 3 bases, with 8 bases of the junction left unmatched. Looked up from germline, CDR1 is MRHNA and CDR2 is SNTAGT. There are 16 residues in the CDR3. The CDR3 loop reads CASSDGQRGTTDTQYF. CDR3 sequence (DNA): TGTGCCAGCAGTGACGGTCAGCGGGGTACAACAGATACGCAGTATTTT.

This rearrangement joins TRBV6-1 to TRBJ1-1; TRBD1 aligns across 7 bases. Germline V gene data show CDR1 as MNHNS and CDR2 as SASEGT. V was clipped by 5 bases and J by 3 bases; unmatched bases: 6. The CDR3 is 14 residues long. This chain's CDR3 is CASSPQGGHTEAFF. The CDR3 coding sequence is TGTGCCAGCAGTCCCCAGGGGGGTCACACTGAAGCTTTCTTT.

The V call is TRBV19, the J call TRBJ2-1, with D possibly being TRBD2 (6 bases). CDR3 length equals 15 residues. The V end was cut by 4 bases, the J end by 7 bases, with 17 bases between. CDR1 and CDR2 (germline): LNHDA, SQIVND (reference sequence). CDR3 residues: CASSNPGLTENEQFF. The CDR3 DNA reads TGTGCCAGTAGTAACCCGGGACTCACTGAAAATGAGCAGTTCTTC.

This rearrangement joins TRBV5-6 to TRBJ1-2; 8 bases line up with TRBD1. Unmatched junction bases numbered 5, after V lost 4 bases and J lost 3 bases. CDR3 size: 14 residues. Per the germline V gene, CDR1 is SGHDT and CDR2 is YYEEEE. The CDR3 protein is CASSQTGVDYGYTF. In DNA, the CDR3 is TGTGCCAGCAGCCAGACAGGGGTTGACTATGGCTACACCTTC.

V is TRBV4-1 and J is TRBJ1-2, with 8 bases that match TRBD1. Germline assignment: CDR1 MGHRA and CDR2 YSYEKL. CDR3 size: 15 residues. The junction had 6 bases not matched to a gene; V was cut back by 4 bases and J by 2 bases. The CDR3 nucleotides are TGCGCCAGCAGCCGGACAGGGACCCTAAACTATGGCTACACCTTC. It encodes CASSRTGTLNYGYTF.